The sequence of this T cell receptor (beta chain) was determined in a study of OX40 agonist ivuxolimab in advanced cancers. Some clones are missing from TCRdb's copy, which holds only in-frame ones; the method was immunoSEQ multiplex PCR. Of 60,000 to 90,000 clones in the sample, about 81% were seen once. This CDR3 has 14 residues. V was trimmed by 2 bases and J by 3 bases, leaving 10 bases between them. Germline V gene data show CDR1 as SGHVS and CDR2 as FQNEAQ. V and J are TRBV7-8 and TRBJ1-1; D is uncertain. The source is an adult with an advanced solid tumor such as melanoma, head and neck, liver or kidney cancer. The specimen was CD4+ or CD8+ T cells sorted from blood, collected in a trial of the OX40 agonist ivuxolimab. CDR3 in amino acids: CASSLSLLDTEAFF. DNA for the CDR3: TGTGCCAGCAGCTTATCCCTGCTGGACACTGAAGCTTTCTTT.